This T cell receptor beta chain was sequenced in a study of T-cell memory formation after mild COVID-19. CDR1 SGHRS and CDR2 YFSETQ come from the germline V gene. This CDR3 comprises 14 residues. The trim removed 4 bases at V and 4 bases at J, leaving 6 bases unmatched. TCRdb independently ran MiXCR on the 5' RACE reads; one entry per CDR3 protein. The sample includes roughly 350,000 distinct CDR3 sequences, around 13% of them seen just once. This clonotype was picked up many times. The TCR was taken from a man aged 18 to 30 who had mild COVID-19 (a few samples of this study predate the infection). Cell type and time point are not known. Sequencing used PBMCs or a T cell subset sorted from them (not recorded which). The V call is TRBV5-1, the J call TRBJ2-7, with TRBD1 identical over 9 bases. Here the CDR3 reads CASSPGQGVYEQYF. The CDR3 DNA reads TGCGCCAGCAGCCCGGGACAGGGAGTTTACGAGCAGTACTTC.